The present T cell receptor (beta chain) was sequenced within a study of technical replicates of blood from several donors. The CDR3 is made up of 16 amino acids. The V gene's germline CDR1 is MGHRA and CDR2 YSYEKL. After removal of 5 bases from V and 4 bases from J, the junction contained 13 bases not matched to a gene. The table came from immunoSEQ multiplex PCR; TCRdb's copy has only in-frame clones and leaves some out. Found here are tens of thousands of clones, roughly 95% of them singletons; the top ten hold around 0.38%. The gene calls are TRBV4-1 and TRBJ1-1, with TRBD1 matching over 7 bases. Sequencing used T cells isolated from PBMCs. The TCR comes from a human donor in good health. Here the CDR3 DNA reads TGCGCCAGCAGCTATAGGACAGGAAGTGAGATCACTGAAGCTTTCTTT. It codes for CASSYRTGSEITEAFF.